Listed here are 2 T cell receptor beta chains from one sample, sequenced in a study of T cell repertoires in cytomegalovirus infection. What these receptors recognize is not known. TCRdb itself ran the reads through MiXCR, one entry per CDR3 protein. The table lists about 400,000 distinct CDR3 sequences, roughly 34% of them singletons. The sample here was cultured PBMCs, taken from culture after CMV antigen stimulation. These receptors came from a human donor in good health (CMV status not recorded). Some clones in this sample may be carry-over from other donors' samples.

This clonotype was detected only a few times. V gene TRBV10-2 combines with J gene TRBJ2-1; 11 bases align to TRBD2. The CDR3 extends over 14 amino acids. Germline V gene sequence: CDR1 WSHSY, CDR2 SAAADI. The junction had 5 bases not matched to a gene; V was cut back by 7 bases and J by 6 bases. CDR3 residues: CASTLAGGPNEQFF. The CDR3 nucleotides are TGCGCCAGCACCTTAGCGGGAGGGCCCAATGAGCAGTTCTTC.

A few counts support this clonotype. The chain is built from TRBV30 and TRBJ1-6; D is uncertain. V was trimmed by 3 bases and J by 10 bases, leaving 7 bases between them. Germline-derived CDR1 and CDR2 are GTSNPN and SVGIG (reference sequence). The CDR3 has 11 residues. The CDR3 region is CAWSPGSPLHF. The CDR3 DNA is TGTGCCTGGAGCCCGGGGTCACCCCTCCACTTT. Full variable domain (missing parts from reference TRBV30 and TRBJ1-6): SQTIHQWPATLVQPVGSPLSLECTVEGTSNPNLYWYRQAAGRGLQLLFYSVGIGQISSEVPQNLSASRPQDRQFILSSKKLLLSDSGFYLCAWSPGSPLHFGNGTRLTVT.